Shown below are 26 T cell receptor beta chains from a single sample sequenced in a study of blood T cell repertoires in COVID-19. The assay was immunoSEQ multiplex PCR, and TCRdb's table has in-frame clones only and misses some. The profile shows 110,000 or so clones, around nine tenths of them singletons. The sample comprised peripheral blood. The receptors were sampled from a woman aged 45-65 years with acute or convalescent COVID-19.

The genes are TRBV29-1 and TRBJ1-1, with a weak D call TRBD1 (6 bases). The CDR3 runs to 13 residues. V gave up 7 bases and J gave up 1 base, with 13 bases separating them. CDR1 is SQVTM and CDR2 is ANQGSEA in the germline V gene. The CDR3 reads CSAEGHWNTEAFF. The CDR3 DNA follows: TGCAGCGCCGAGGGACATTGGAACACTGAAGCTTTCTTT.

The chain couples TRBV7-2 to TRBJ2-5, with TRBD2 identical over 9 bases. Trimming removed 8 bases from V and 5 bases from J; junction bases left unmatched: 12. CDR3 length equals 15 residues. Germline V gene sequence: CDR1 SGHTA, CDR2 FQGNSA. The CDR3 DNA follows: TGTGCCAGCTCATTTCGCGGGGGGGGTACGGAGACCCAGTACTTC. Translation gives CASSFRGGGTETQYF.

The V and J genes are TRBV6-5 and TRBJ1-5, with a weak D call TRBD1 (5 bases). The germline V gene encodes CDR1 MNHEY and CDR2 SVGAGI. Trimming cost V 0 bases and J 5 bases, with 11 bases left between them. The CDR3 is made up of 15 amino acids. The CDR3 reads CASSYSAGWDQPQHF. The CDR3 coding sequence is TGTGCCAGCAGTTACTCAGCAGGGTGGGATCAGCCCCAGCATTTT.

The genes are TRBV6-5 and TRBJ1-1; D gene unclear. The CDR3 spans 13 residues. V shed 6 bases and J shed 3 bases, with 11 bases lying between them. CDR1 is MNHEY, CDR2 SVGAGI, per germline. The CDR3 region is CASREHMDTEAFF. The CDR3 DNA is TGTGCCAGCAGGGAGCACATGGACACTGAAGCTTTCTTT.

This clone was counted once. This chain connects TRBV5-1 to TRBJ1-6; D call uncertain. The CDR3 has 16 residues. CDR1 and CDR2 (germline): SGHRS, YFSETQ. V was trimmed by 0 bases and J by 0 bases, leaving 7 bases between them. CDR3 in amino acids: CASSLGTSSYNSPLHF. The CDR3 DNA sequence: TGCGCCAGCAGCTTGGGTACGAGCTCCTATAATTCACCCCTCCACTTT. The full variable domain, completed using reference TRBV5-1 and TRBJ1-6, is KAGVTQTPRYLIKTRGQQVTLSCSPISGHRSVSWYQQTPGQGLQFLFEYFSETQRNKGNFPGRFSGRQFSNSRSEMNVSTLELGDSALYLCASSLGTSSYNSPLHFGNGTRLTVT.

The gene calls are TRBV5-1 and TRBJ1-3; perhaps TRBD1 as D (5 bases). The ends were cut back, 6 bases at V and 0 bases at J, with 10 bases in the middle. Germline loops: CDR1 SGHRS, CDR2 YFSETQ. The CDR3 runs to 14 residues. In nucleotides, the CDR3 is TGCGCCAGCACGGCAGGGTTCTCTGGAAACACCATATATTTT. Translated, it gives CASTAGFSGNTIYF.

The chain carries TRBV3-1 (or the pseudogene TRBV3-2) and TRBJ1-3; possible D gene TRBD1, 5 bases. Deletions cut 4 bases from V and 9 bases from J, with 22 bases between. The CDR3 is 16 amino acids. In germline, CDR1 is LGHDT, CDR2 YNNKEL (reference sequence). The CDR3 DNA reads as TGTGCCAGCAGCCTAAGGGCAGGTCTGACGGGGGGCACCATATATTTT. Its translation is CASSLRAGLTGGTIYF.

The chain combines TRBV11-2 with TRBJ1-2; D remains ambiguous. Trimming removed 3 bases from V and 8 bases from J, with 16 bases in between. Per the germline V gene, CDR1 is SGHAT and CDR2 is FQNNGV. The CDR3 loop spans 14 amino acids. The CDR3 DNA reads TGTGCCAGCAGCTTCGAGTCTTTTAGCGGGGGCTACACCTTC. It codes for CASSFESFSGGYTF.

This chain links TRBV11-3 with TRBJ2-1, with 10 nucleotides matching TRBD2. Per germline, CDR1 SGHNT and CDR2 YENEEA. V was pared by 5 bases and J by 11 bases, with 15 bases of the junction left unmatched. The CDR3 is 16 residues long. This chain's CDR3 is CASSRLGTSGDTKQFF. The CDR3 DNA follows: TGTGCCAGCAGCCGCTTAGGTACTAGCGGGGATACTAAGCAGTTCTTC.

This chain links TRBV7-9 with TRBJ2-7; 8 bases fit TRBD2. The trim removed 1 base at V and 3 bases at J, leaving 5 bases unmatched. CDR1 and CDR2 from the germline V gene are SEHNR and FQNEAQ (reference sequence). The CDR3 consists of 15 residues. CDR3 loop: CASSLGAGEYYEQYF. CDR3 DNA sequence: TGTGCCAGCAGCTTAGGAGCGGGGGAATACTACGAGCAGTACTTC. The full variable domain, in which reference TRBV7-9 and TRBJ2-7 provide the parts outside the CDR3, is DTGVSQNPRHKITKRGQNVTFRCDPISEHNRLYWYRQTLGQGPEFLTYFQNEAQLEKSRLLSDRFSAERPKGSFSTLEIQRTEQGDSAMYLCASSLGAGEYYEQYFGPGTRLTVT.

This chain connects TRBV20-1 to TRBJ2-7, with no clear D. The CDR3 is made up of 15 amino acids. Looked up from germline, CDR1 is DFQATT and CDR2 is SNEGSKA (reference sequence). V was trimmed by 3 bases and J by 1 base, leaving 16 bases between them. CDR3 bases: TGCAGTGCTAGTGGGCGGCAACCACAATCCTACGAGCAGTACTTC. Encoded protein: CSASGRQPQSYEQYF.

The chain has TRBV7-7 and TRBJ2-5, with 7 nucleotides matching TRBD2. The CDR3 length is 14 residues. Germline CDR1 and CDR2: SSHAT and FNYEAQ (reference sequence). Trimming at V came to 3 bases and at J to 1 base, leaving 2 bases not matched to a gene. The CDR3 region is CASSLGGTQETQYF. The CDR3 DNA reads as TGTGCCAGCAGCTTGGGGGGGACCCAAGAGACCCAGTACTTC.

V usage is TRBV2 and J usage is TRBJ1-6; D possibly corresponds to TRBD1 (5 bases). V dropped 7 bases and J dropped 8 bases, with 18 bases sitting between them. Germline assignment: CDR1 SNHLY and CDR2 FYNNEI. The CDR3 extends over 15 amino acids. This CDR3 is CASTIRRGDYSPLHF. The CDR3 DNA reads TGTGCCAGCACCATTAGACGGGGGGATTATTCACCCCTCCACTTT.

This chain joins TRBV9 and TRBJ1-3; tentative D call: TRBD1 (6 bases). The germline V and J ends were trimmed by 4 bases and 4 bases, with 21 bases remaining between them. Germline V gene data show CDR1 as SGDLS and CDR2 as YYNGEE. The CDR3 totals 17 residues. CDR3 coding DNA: TGTGCCAGCAGCCCAAAAGGGGGGGGGCAGCCGGGAAACACCATATATTTT. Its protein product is CASSPKGGGQPGNTIYF.

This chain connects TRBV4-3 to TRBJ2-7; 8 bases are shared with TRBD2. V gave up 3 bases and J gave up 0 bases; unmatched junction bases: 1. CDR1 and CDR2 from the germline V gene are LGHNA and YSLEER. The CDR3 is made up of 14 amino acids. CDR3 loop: CASSHGTSSYEQYF. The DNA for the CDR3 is TGCGCCAGCAGCCATGGGACTAGCTCCTACGAGCAGTACTTC.

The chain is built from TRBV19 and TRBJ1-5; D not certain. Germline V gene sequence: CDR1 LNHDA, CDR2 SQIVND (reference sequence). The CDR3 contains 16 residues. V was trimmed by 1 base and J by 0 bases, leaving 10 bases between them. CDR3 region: CASSIVQVYSNQPQHF. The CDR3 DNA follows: TGTGCCAGTAGTATAGTCCAGGTTTATAGCAATCAGCCCCAGCATTTT.

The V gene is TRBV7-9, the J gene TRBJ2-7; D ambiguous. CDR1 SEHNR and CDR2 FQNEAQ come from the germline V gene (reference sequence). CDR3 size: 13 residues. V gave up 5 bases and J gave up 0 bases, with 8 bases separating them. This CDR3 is CASSLSNSYEQYF. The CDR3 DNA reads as TGTGCCAGCAGCCTAAGCAACTCCTACGAGCAGTACTTC.

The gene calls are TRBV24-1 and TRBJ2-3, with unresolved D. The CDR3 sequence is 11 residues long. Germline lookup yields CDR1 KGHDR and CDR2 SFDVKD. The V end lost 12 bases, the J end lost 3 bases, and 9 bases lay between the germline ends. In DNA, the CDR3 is TGTGCCTCCTCTCGGACAGATACGCAGTATTTT. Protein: CASSRTDTQYF.

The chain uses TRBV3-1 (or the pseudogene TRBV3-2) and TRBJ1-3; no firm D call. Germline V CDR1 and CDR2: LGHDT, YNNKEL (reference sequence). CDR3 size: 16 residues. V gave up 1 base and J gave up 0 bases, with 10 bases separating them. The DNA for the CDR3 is TGTGCCAGCAGCCAAGGGTTTAGTGACTCTGGAAACACCATATATTTT. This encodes CASSQGFSDSGNTIYF.

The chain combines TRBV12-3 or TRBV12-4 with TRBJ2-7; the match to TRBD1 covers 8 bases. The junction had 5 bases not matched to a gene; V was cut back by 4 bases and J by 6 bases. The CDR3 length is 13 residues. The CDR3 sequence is CASSYDRGREQYF. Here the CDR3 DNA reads TGTGCCAGCAGTTACGACAGGGGTCGCGAGCAGTACTTC.

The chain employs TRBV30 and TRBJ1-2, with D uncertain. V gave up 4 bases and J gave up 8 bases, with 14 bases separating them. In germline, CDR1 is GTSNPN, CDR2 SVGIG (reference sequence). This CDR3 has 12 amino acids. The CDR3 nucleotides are TGTGCCTGGATTCCTAGCTCCTTAGGCTACACCTTC. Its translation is CAWIPSSLGYTF.

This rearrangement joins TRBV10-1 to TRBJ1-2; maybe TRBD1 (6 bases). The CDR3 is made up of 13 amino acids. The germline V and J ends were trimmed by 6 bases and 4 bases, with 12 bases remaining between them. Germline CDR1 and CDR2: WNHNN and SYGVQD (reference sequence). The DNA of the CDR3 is TGCGCCAGCAGCCCAGGGGCGACCTATGGCTACACCTTC. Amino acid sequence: CASSPGATYGYTF.

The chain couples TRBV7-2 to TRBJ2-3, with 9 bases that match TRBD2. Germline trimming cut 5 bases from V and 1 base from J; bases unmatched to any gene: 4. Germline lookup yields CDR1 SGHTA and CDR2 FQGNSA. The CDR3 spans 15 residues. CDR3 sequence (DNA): TGTGCCAGCAGCCGGACTAGCGTAGGCACAGATACGCAGTATTTT. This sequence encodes CASSRTSVGTDTQYF.

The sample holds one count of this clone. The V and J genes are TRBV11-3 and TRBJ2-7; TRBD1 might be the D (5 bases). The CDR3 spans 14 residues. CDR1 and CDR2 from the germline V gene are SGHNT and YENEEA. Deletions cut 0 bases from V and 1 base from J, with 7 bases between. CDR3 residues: CASSLEGESYEQYF. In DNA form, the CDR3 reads TGTGCCAGCAGCTTAGAAGGGGAATCCTACGAGCAGTACTTC.

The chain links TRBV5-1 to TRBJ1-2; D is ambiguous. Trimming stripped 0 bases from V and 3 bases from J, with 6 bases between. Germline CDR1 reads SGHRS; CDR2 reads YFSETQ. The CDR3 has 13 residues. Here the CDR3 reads CASSLDGDYGYTF. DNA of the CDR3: TGCGCCAGCAGCTTGGACGGGGACTATGGCTACACCTTC.

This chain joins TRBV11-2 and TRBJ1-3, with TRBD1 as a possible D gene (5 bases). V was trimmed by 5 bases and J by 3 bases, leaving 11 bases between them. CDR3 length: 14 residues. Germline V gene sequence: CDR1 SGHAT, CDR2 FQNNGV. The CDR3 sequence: CASSPQGYGNTIYF. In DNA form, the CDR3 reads TGTGCCAGCAGCCCGCAGGGTTATGGAAACACCATATATTTT.